One and the same sample provided the 16 T cell receptor beta chains below, sequenced in a study of T cell responses to AZD1222 COVID-19 vaccine. The data were produced by immunoSEQ multiplex PCR, yet TCRdb's version contains in-frame clones alone and is incomplete. The sample holds over 95,000 clones; around nine tenths are singletons and the top ten take more than 10%. The source material was peripheral blood, sampled on day 0 of AZD1222 vaccination. The source of these receptors is an adult in good health.

The chain has TRBV20-1 and TRBJ1-1, with no clear D. With 6 bases removed from V and 3 bases from J, the gap between germline ends came to 8 bases. The CDR3 covers 11 residues. CDR1 is DFQATT, CDR2 SNEGSKA, per germline (reference sequence). CDR3 sequence (DNA): TGCAGTGCCCTACGGGACACTGAAGCTTTCTTT. It yields the protein CSALRDTEAFF.

The chain combines TRBV9 with TRBJ1-5; D is undetermined. V was trimmed by 2 bases and J by 4 bases, leaving 13 bases between them. The V gene's germline CDR1 is SGDLS and CDR2 YYNGEE. The CDR3 is made up of 15 amino acids. The CDR3 DNA is TGTGCCAGCAGCGTGCAAGGGCTGTTGAATCAGCCCCAGCATTTT. The encoded protein is CASSVQGLLNQPQHF.

The chain carries TRBV4-3 and TRBJ2-3; D possibly matches TRBD1 or TRBD2 (5 bases each). Germline loops: CDR1 LGHNA, CDR2 YSLEER. The V and J ends lost 0 bases and 8 bases respectively, with 6 bases between them. There are 12 residues in the CDR3. The CDR3: CASSQDGGTQYF. Here the CDR3 DNA reads TGCGCCAGCAGCCAAGATGGGGGTACGCAGTATTTT.

The rearrangement uses TRBV28 and TRBJ1-2; 9 bases are a match to TRBD1. This CDR3 is built from 15 residues. With 6 bases clipped from V and 3 bases from J, the junction kept 8 bases outside the gene matches. The germline CDR1 and CDR2 sequences are MDHEN and SYDVKM. Written as DNA, the CDR3 is TGTGCCAGCAGACCCACAGGGGGCCTGGACTATGGCTACACCTTC. Its translation: CASRPTGGLDYGYTF.

The V gene is TRBV24-1, the J gene TRBJ2-1, with 10 positions matching TRBD2. Germline-derived CDR1 and CDR2 are KGHDR and SFDVKD. The trim removed 3 bases at V and 4 bases at J, leaving 8 bases unmatched. The CDR3 covers 17 residues. Here the CDR3 DNA reads TGTGCCACCAGTGATACTTCAGCGGGAGGGATGTACAATGAGCAGTTCTTC. It codes for CATSDTSAGGMYNEQFF.

The rearrangement uses TRBV7-2 and TRBJ2-3, with D perhaps matching TRBD1 or TRBD2 (5 bases each). The CDR3 loop spans 13 amino acids. The V gene's germline CDR1 is SGHTA and CDR2 FQGNSA. Trimming removed 4 bases at V and 8 bases at J, with 13 bases between. CDR3 sequence: CASSSPGTITQYF. The CDR3 region has the DNA TGTGCCAGCAGCTCGCCCGGGACCATTACGCAGTATTTT. Together with reference TRBV7-2 and TRBJ2-3, the CDR3 gives the full variable domain: GAGVSQSPSNKVTEKGKDVELRCDPISGHTALYWYRQSLGQGLEFLIYFQGNSAPDKSGLPSDRFSAERTGGSVSTLTIQRTQQEDSAVYLCASSSPGTITQYFGPGTRLTVL.

The chain carries TRBV10-2 and TRBJ2-7; 7 positions match TRBD2. The V segment lost 0 bases and the J segment 7 bases; nucleotides outside the gene matches: 9. The CDR3 loop spans 15 amino acids. Germline V CDR1 and CDR2: WSHSY, SAAADI. The CDR3 DNA reads TGCGCCAGCAGTGAGTCTGGGGGAGGGCCTCAAGAGCAGTACTTC. This gives the protein CASSESGGGPQEQYF.

V and J are TRBV4-2 and TRBJ2-3; D may be TRBD1 (6 bases). This CDR3 is 17 amino acids long. V lost 1 base, J lost 0 bases, and 14 bases lay in between. CDR1 LGHNA and CDR2 YNFKEQ come from the germline V gene. CDR3 sequence (DNA): TGTGCCAGCAGCCAAGTTGGCGAGGGGGTTAGCACAGATACGCAGTATTTT. This codes for CASSQVGEGVSTDTQYF.

This clone was seen a handful of times. The chain couples TRBV7-9 to TRBJ2-1, with D uncertain. Trimming stripped 2 bases from V and 7 bases from J, with 12 bases between. The CDR3 totals 14 residues. The germline V gene encodes CDR1 SEHNR and CDR2 FQNEAQ (reference sequence). This CDR3 is CASSLQRAANEQFF. The CDR3 region has the DNA TGTGCCAGCAGCTTACAAAGGGCCGCAAATGAGCAGTTCTTC.

The rearrangement uses TRBV19 and TRBJ2-3, with 12 bases identical to TRBD2. After removal of 6 bases from V and 4 bases from J, the junction contained 11 bases not matched to a gene. Germline assignment: CDR1 LNHDA and CDR2 SQIVND (reference sequence). CDR3 length: 17 amino acids. CDR3 bases: TGTGCCAGTAGAAGACTAGCGGGAGAAAGCATTGCAGATACGCAGTATTTT. It codes for CASRRLAGESIADTQYF.

This clone was seen repeatedly, ten times or more. The V call is TRBV7-9, the J call TRBJ2-4; D is tentatively TRBD1 or TRBD2 (6 bases each). V shed 6 bases and J shed 7 bases, with 25 bases lying between them. The V gene's germline CDR1 is SEHNR and CDR2 FQNEAQ (reference sequence). The CDR3 is made up of 17 amino acids. DNA of the CDR3: TGTGCCAGCAGTCCAAGGCTTGGGGCAGGGGAGGAGAACATTCAGTACTTC. Translating gives CASSPRLGAGEENIQYF.

V and J are TRBV19 and TRBJ2-2; D unresolved. CDR3 length equals 15 residues. From germline, CDR1 is LNHDA and CDR2 SQIVND (reference sequence). V gave up 6 bases and J gave up 4 bases, with 15 bases separating them. CDR3 protein: CASSRVGPGTGELFF. CDR3 bases: TGTGCCAGTAGCCGGGTAGGGCCGGGCACCGGGGAGCTGTTTTTT.

The chain couples TRBV2 to TRBJ2-6, with D unclear. Trimming removed 4 bases from V and 0 bases from J, with 4 bases in between. There are 14 residues in the CDR3. Germline CDR1 SNHLY, CDR2 FYNNEI. The CDR3 sequence is CASSGFSGANVLTF. DNA for the CDR3: TGTGCCAGCAGTGGATTCTCTGGGGCCAACGTCCTGACTTTC. The full variable domain, its missing parts supplied by reference TRBV2 and TRBJ2-6, is EPEVTQTPSHQVTQMGQEVILRCVPISNHLYFYWYRQILGQKVEFLVSFYNNEISEKSEIFDDQFSVERPDGSNFTLKIRSTKLEDSAMYFCASSGFSGANVLTFGAGSRLTVL.

The chain has TRBV7-2 and TRBJ2-7; TRBD1 is a possible D gene (6 bases). The V gene lost 8 bases and the J gene lost 0 bases, with 11 bases spanning the gap. CDR1 SGHTA and CDR2 FQGNSA come from the germline V gene. The CDR3 contains 13 residues. In DNA, the CDR3 is TGTGCCAGCGGCCTAGGGGGCTCCTACGAGCAGTACTTC. This gives the protein CASGLGGSYEQYF.

CDR3 loop: CASSRRVASGRERDEQFF. The DNA for the CDR3 is TGTGCCAGCAGTCGCAGGGTGGCTAGCGGGAGGGAGAGGGATGAGCAGTTCTTC. J is TRBJ2-1 and V is TRBV6-6, with TRBD2 matching 12 bases. The CDR3 is 18 amino acids. J was trimmed by 8 bases and V by 5 bases; bases with no gene match: 16. Germline CDR1 is MNHNY and CDR2 is SVGAGI (reference sequence).

The gene calls are TRBV7-2 and TRBJ2-7; D is perhaps TRBD2 (7 bases). This CDR3 is built from 16 residues. Per germline, CDR1 SGHTA and CDR2 FQGNSA. V dropped 0 bases and J dropped 7 bases, with 19 bases sitting between them. CDR3 in DNA: TGTGCCAGCAGCTTAGCGGGCGCGGGGGCGCCTAATGAGCAGTACTTC. Translating it yields CASSLAGAGAPNEQYF.